The 10 T cell receptor beta chains presented below share a single source sample, sequenced in a study of T cell repertoires in cytomegalovirus infection. The antigens these receptors bind are not known. One entry per CDR3 protein results from TCRdb running MiXCR on the reads. Of about 900,000 distinct CDR3 sequences in the sample, roughly a third were seen once. The sequencing used cultured CD8+ T cells from PBMCs, collected from culture after CMV antigen stimulation. These receptors came from a human donor in good health (CMV status not recorded). Some clones in this sample may be carry-over from other donors' samples.

The chain couples TRBV5-6 to TRBJ2-1; 7 bases map to TRBD1. The CDR3 covers 16 residues. Looked up from germline, CDR1 is SGHDT and CDR2 is YYEEEE. V dropped 7 bases and J dropped 0; count of bases not matched to a gene: 10. The CDR3 coding sequence is TGTGCCAGCTGTCACAGGGGAACAATCTCCTACAATGAGCAGTTCTTC. This gives the protein CASCHRGTISYNEQFF.

This clonotype was counted a few times. The gene calls are TRBV6-6 and TRBJ2-7; no definite D call. The V gene lost 5 bases and the J gene lost 12 bases, with 14 bases spanning the gap. The CDR3 extends over 11 amino acids. The germline CDR1 and CDR2 sequences are MNHNY and SVGAGI (reference sequence). The CDR3: CASSDEGRRYV. In DNA, the CDR3 is TGTGCCAGCAGTGACGAAGGTAGGCGGTACGTC.

The chain carries TRBV28 and TRBJ2-1; 8 nucleotides agree with TRBD2. This CDR3 is 13 amino acids long. Trimming removed 3 bases from V and 8 bases from J; junction bases left unmatched: 3. CDR1 and CDR2 (germline): MDHEN, SYDVKM. CDR3: CASSFGGVHEQFF. The CDR3 bases are TGTGCCAGCAGTTTCGGGGGGGTCCATGAGCAGTTCTTC.

This clonotype was observed a few times. The chain carries TRBV7-9 and TRBJ1-2; the match to TRBD1 covers 9 bases. V trimming: 5 bases; J trimming: 0 bases; junction bases outside the gene matches: 7. This CDR3 comprises 16 residues. CDR1 and CDR2 from the germline V gene are SEHNR and FQNEAQ (reference sequence). The CDR3, as DNA: TGTGCCAGCAGCCCAGGGACAGGGCTTCCTAACTATGGCTACACCTTC. Translated: CASSPGTGLPNYGYTF.

Note on this clonotype: Relative to the germline gene, one junction end is altered; a read error may explain this. The V and J genes are TRBV7-7 and TRBJ1-2; D is ambiguous. CDR3 length equals 18 residues. Germline loops: CDR1 SSHAT, CDR2 FNYEAQ (reference sequence). The CDR3 DNA reads TGTGCTAGCAGCCCCGGGCCTGGGCCAGCGGTTATAGGGTATGGCTACACCTTC. Protein product: CASSPGPGPAVIGYGYTF.

The rearrangement uses TRBV5-6 and TRBJ1-2; D is undetermined. Germline CDR1 SGHDT, CDR2 YYEEEE. The ends were cut back, 1 base at V and 8 bases at J, with 9 bases in the middle. The CDR3 has 12 residues. The CDR3 DNA reads as TGTGCCAGCAGCTTGAAGGGAAACGGCTACACCTTC. It specifies CASSLKGNGYTF.

V is TRBV7-9 and J is TRBJ2-7, with D tentatively TRBD1 (6 bases). CDR3 length equals 15 residues. Germline values: CDR1 SEHNR, CDR2 FQNEAQ (reference sequence). V was pared by 5 bases and J by 2 bases, with 16 bases between. CDR3 sequence (DNA): TGTGCCAGCAGCCCCCACCGGGACAATCCCTACGAGCAGTACTTC. As protein: CASSPHRDNPYEQYF.

This chain connects TRBV7-9 to TRBJ2-7, with unresolved D. The CDR3 sequence is 21 residues long. The germline V gene encodes CDR1 SEHNR and CDR2 FQNEAQ (reference sequence). Trimming pared 1 base from V and 2 bases from J, leaving 30 bases between. Here the CDR3 reads CASSLGFGPLVATTPTYEQYV. In DNA form, the CDR3 reads TGTGCCAGCAGCTTAGGTTTTGGGCCCCTGGTTGCTACTACACCTACCTACGAGCAGTACGTC.

With regard to this clonotype: Being one base from a much bigger clone, this may be a read error. The V call is TRBV6-1, the J call TRBJ2-2; D perhaps matches TRBD2 (5 bases). The CDR3 covers 14 residues. CDR1 MNHNS and CDR2 SASEGT come from the germline V gene. CDR3 region: CASSDFKYTGKLFF. The DNA of the CDR3 is TGTGCCAGCAGTGATTTTAAGTACACCGGGAAGCTGTTTTTT.

This chain uses TRBV27 with TRBJ1-4; 7 nucleotides line up with TRBD1. Germline CDR1 and CDR2: MNHEY and SMNVEV (reference sequence). Unmatched junction bases numbered 10, after V lost 2 bases and J lost 7 bases. This CDR3 has 16 residues. The CDR3 coding sequence is TGTGCCAGCAGTTTACATGGTCAGGGGGTTCGTGAAAAACTGTTTTTT. Translation: CASSLHGQGVREKLFF. Together with reference TRBV27 and TRBJ1-4, the CDR3 gives the full variable domain: EAQVTQNPRYLITVTGKKLTVTCSQNMNHEYMSWYRQDPGLGLRQIYYSMNVEVTDKGDVPEGYKVSRKEKRNFPLILESPSPNQTSLYFCASSLHGQGVREKLFFGSGTQLSVL.